This TCR beta chain was recorded in a study of blood T cell repertoires in COVID-19. Study-level information: Acute and convalescent COVID-19 specimens originated in the United States, Italy and Spain.

The assay was immunoSEQ multiplex PCR, and TCRdb's table has in-frame clones only and misses some. The data hold 150,000 or so clones, with roughly nine tenths observed a single time. This clone was seen just once. Looked up from germline, CDR1 is MDHEN and CDR2 is SYDVKM. Trimming took 6 bases from V and 3 from J, leaving 9 bases between them. The CDR3 loop spans 12 amino acids. Patients in Seattle were enrolled during active infection, then followed longitudinally. This receptor was obtained from a man between 18 and 35 years old with COVID-19, enrolled during active disease. The sequencing input was peripheral blood. The V call is TRBV28, the J call TRBJ2-7; no firm D call. Here the CDR3 reads CASSSPRYEQYF. The CDR3 nucleotides read TGTGCCAGCAGCTCCCCCCGCTACGAGCAGTACTTC.